The rows below give T cell receptor beta chains drawn from one sample of a study of T cells in Graves' hyperthyroidism and ophthalmopathy. TCRdb processed the multiplex PCR reads anew with MiXCR; each CDR3 protein has one entry. The sample holds roughly 570,000 distinct CDR3 sequences; around 46% are singletons and the top ten take more than 7%. The sample consisted of peripheral blood or thyroid tissue (not recorded which). The receptors derive from a woman aged 18-29 years with Graves' hyperthyroidism. Both conserved end residues are part of each CDR3. Fields, in order: CDR3 protein, CDR3 DNA, clone size, D gene, V gene, J gene. D genes are given only for firm matches. Only part of the rows carry a size: once, few, many, or a class if the clone is expanded.

CDR3 protein: CASSIGTSGRTSTDTQYF; CDR3 DNA: TGTGCCAGTAGTATAGGCACTAGCGGGAGGACTAGCACAGATACGCAGTATTTT; clone size: NA; D gene: TRBD2; V gene: TRBV19; J gene: TRBJ2-3
CDR3 protein: CASSHPAGTQYF; CDR3 DNA: TGCGCCAGCAGCCATCCGGCAGGGACCCAGTACTTC; clone size: many; D gene: NA; V gene: TRBV4-1; J gene: TRBJ2-5
CDR3 protein: CACSRQALRNSPLHF; CDR3 DNA: TGTGCCTGCAGCCGACAGGCCCTCCGGAATTCACCCCTCCACTTT; clone size: NA; D gene: NA; V gene: TRBV27; J gene: TRBJ1-6
CDR3 protein: CASSPTGTGNEKLFF; CDR3 DNA: TGTGCCAGCAGTCCGACCGGGACAGGGAACGAAAAACTGTTTTTT; clone size: few; D gene: TRBD1; V gene: TRBV6-5; J gene: TRBJ1-4
CDR3 protein: CASSGGQGITGELFF; CDR3 DNA: TGTGCCAGCAGCGGCGGACAGGGGATCACCGGGGAGCTGTTTTTT; clone size: many; D gene: TRBD1; V gene: TRBV9; J gene: TRBJ2-2
CDR3 protein: CASSDSTGTTETQYF; CDR3 DNA: TGTGCCAGCAGTGACTCCACCGGGACAACTGAGACCCAGTACTTC; clone size: many; D gene: NA; V gene: TRBV12-3/TRBV12-4; J gene: TRBJ2-5
CDR3 protein: CASSLDLTDTQYF; CDR3 DNA: TGTGCCAGCAGCTTAGATCTCACAGATACGCAGTATTTT; clone size: NA; D gene: NA; V gene: TRBV7-2; J gene: TRBJ2-3
CDR3 protein: CASNFANTGELFF; CDR3 DNA: TGTGCCAGCAACTTTGCGAACACCGGGGAGCTGTTTTTT; clone size: NA; D gene: NA; V gene: TRBV27; J gene: TRBJ2-2
CDR3 protein: CASSHQGQGVRYEQYF; CDR3 DNA: TGCGCCAGCAGCCACCAAGGACAGGGGGTACGATACGAGCAGTACTTC; clone size: many; D gene: TRBD1; V gene: TRBV5-1; J gene: TRBJ2-7
CDR3 protein: CSAAAETGFTEAFF; CDR3 DNA: TGCAGCGCCGCCGCTGAGACAGGCTTCACTGAAGCTTTCTTT; clone size: NA; D gene: NA; V gene: TRBV29-1; J gene: TRBJ1-1
CDR3 protein: CASSHQDRVDGYTF; CDR3 DNA: TGTGCCAGCTCACACCAGGACAGGGTAGATGGCTACACCTTC; clone size: NA; D gene: TRBD1; V gene: TRBV18; J gene: TRBJ1-2
CDR3 protein: CASSVGYEGNQPQHF; CDR3 DNA: TGTGCCAGCAGCGTAGGGTACGAGGGGAATCAGCCCCAGCATTTT; clone size: NA; D gene: NA; V gene: TRBV9; J gene: TRBJ1-5
CDR3 protein: CASSPLGGFGNQPQHF; CDR3 DNA: TGCGCCAGCAGCCCATTAGGCGGTTTTGGGAATCAGCCCCAGCATTTT; clone size: few; D gene: NA; V gene: TRBV4-1; J gene: TRBJ1-5
CDR3 protein: CASRYGQGNEKLFF; CDR3 DNA: TGTGCCAGCAGATATGGACAGGGGAATGAAAAACTGTTTTTT; clone size: NA; D gene: TRBD1; V gene: TRBV12-3/TRBV12-4; J gene: TRBJ1-4
CDR3 protein: CASGPSGMGADTQYF; CDR3 DNA: TGCGCCAGCGGGCCCAGCGGGATGGGGGCAGATACGCAGTATTTT; clone size: few; D gene: TRBD2; V gene: TRBV5-1; J gene: TRBJ2-3
CDR3 protein: CSVEGGLAAYNEQFF; CDR3 DNA: TGCAGCGTTGAAGGGGGACTAGCGGCCTACAATGAGCAGTTCTTC; clone size: few; D gene: TRBD2; V gene: TRBV29-1; J gene: TRBJ2-1
CDR3 protein: CATSKDLASSGNTIYF; CDR3 DNA: TGTGCCACCAGCAAAGATCTGGCGTCCTCTGGAAACACCATATATTTT; clone size: NA; D gene: NA; V gene: TRBV15; J gene: TRBJ1-3
CDR3 protein: CSARASWEQYF; CDR3 DNA: TGCAGTGCTAGGGCTAGCTGGGAGCAGTACTTC; clone size: NA; D gene: NA; V gene: TRBV20-1; J gene: TRBJ2-7
CDR3 protein: CASSYSIGQIGELFF; CDR3 DNA: TGTGCCAGCAGTTACTCGATAGGACAGATCGGGGAGCTGTTTTTT; clone size: NA; D gene: NA; V gene: TRBV6-5; J gene: TRBJ2-2
CDR3 protein: CASSALAGHTDTQYF; CDR3 DNA: TGTGCCAGTAGCGCCCTAGCGGGGCACACAGATACGCAGTATTTT; clone size: NA; D gene: TRBD2; V gene: TRBV19; J gene: TRBJ2-3
CDR3 protein: CASREFLGSGNTIYF; CDR3 DNA: TGTGCCAGCAGGGAGTTTTTAGGTTCCGGAAACACCATATATTTT; clone size: many; D gene: NA; V gene: TRBV2; J gene: TRBJ1-3
CDR3 protein: CSASLLIAGGSDEQYF; CDR3 DNA: TGCAGTGCTAGTCTCCTCATAGCGGGAGGTTCTGACGAGCAGTACTTC; clone size: many; D gene: TRBD2; V gene: TRBV20-1; J gene: TRBJ2-7